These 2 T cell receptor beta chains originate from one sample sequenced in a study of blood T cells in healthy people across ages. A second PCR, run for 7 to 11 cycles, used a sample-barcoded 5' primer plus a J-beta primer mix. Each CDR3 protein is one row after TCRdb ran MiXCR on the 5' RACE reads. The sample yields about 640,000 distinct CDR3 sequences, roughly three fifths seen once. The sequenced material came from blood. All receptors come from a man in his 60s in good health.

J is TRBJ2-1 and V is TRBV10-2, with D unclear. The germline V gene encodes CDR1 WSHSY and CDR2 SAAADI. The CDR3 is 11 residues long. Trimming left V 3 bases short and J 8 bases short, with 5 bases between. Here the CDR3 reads CASSELHEQFF. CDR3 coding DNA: TGCGCCAGCAGTGAACTGCATGAGCAGTTCTTC.

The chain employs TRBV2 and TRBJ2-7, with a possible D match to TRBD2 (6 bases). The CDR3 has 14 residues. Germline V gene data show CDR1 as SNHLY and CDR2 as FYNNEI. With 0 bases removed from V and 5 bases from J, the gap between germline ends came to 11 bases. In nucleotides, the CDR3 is TGTGCCAGCAGTGAAGCCCCGGGGGTCAACGAGCAGTACTTC. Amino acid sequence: CASSEAPGVNEQYF.